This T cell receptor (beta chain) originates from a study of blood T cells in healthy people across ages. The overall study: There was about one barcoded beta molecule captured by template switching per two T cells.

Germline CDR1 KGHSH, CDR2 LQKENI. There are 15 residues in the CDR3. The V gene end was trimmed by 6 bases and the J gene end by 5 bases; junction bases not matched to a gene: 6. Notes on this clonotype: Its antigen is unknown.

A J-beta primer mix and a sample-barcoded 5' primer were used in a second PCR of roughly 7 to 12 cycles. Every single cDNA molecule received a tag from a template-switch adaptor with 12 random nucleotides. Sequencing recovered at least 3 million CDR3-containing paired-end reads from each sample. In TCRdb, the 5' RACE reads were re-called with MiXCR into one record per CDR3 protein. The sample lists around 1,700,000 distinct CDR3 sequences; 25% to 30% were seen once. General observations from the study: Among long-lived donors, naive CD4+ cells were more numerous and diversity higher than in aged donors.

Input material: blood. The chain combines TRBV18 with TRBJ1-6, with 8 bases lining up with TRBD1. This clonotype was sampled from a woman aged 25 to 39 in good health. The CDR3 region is CASSPDRANNSPLHF. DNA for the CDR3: TGTGCCAGCTCGCCGGACAGGGCGAATAATTCACCCCTCCACTTT. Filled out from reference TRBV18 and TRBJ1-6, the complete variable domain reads NAGVMQNPRHLVRRRGQEARLRCSPMKGHSHVYWYRQLPEEGLKFMVYLQKENIIDESGMPKERFSAEFPKEGPSILRIQQVVRGDSAAYFCASSPDRANNSPLHFGNGTRLTVT.